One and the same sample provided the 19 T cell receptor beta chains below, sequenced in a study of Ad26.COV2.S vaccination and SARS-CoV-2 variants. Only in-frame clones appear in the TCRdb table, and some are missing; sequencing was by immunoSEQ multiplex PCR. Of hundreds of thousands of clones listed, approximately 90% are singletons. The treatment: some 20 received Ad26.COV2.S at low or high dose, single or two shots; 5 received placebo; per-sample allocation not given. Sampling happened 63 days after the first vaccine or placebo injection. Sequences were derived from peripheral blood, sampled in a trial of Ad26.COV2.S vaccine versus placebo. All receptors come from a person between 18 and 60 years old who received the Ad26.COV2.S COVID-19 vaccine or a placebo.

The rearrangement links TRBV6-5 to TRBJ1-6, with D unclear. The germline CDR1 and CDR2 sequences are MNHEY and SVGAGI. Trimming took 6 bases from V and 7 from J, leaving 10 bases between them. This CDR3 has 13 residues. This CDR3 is CASRSHRNSPLHF. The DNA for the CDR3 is TGTGCCAGCAGATCCCATCGCAATTCACCCCTCCACTTT.

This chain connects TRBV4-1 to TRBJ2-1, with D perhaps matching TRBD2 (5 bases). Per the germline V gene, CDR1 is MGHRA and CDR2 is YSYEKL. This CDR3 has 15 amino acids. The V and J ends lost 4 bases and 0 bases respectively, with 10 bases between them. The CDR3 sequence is CASSRRDGSYNEQFF. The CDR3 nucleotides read TGCGCCAGCAGCCGTCGGGATGGCTCCTACAATGAGCAGTTCTTC.

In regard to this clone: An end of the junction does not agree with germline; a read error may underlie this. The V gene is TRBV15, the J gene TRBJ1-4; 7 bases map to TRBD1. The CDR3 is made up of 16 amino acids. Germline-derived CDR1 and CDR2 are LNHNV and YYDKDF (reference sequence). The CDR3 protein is CATSGDPGQPNEKLFF. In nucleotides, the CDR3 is TGTGCCACCAGCGGAGACCCGGGACAGCCTAATGAAAAACTGTTTTTT.

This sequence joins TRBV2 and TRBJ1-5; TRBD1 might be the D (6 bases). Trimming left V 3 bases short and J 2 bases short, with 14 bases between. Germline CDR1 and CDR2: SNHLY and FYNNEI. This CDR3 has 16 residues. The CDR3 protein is CASSDPAEGGNQPQHF. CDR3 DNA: TGTGCCAGCAGTGATCCCGCGGAGGGGGGCAATCAGCCCCAGCATTTT.

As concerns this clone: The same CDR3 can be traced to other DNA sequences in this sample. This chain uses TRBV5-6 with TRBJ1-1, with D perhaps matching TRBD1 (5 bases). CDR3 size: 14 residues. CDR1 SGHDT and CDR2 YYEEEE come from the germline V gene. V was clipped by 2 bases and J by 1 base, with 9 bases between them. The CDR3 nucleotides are TGTGCCAGCAGCTTCCGGGGGAGGAACACTGAAGCTTTCTTT. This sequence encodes CASSFRGRNTEAFF.

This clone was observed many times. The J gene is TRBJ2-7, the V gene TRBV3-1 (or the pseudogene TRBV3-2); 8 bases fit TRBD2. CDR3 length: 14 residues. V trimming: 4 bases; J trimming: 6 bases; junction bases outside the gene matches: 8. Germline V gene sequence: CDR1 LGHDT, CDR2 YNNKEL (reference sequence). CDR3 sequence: CASSLSARGAEQYF. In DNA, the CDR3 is TGTGCCAGCAGCCTCTCGGCGCGGGGGGCCGAGCAGTACTTC.

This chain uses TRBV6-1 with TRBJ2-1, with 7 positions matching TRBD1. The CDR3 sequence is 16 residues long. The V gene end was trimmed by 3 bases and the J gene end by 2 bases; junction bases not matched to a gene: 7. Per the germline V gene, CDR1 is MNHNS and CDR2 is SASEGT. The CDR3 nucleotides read TGTGCCAGCAGTGATACGGGACAGCGGCCCTACAATGAGCAGTTCTTC. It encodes CASSDTGQRPYNEQFF.

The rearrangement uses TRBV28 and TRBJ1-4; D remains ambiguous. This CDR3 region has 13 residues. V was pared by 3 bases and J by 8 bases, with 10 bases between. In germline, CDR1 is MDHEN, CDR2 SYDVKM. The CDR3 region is CASSFSGYEKLFF. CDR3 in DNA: TGTGCCAGCAGTTTTAGCGGGTACGAAAAACTGTTTTTT.

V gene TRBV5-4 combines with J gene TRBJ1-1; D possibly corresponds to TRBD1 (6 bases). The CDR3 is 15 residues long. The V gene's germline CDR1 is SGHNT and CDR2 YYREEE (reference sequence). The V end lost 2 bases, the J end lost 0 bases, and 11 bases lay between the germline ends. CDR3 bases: TGTGCCAGCAGCTTAGGACAGACCGTGAACACTGAAGCTTTCTTT. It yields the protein CASSLGQTVNTEAFF.

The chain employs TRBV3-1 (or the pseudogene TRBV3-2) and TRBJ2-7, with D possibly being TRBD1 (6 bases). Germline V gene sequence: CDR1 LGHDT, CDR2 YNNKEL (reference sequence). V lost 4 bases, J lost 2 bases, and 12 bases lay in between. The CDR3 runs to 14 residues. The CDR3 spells CASSPNRDAYEQYF. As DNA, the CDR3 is TGTGCCAGCAGCCCCAACAGGGACGCCTACGAGCAGTACTTC.

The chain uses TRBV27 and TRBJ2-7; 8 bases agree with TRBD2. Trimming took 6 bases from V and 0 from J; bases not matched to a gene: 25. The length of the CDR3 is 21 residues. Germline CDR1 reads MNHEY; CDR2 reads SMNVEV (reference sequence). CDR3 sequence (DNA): TGTGCCAGCAGCAGTGTTAAAACCGGGACTAGATTATCTTCGACCTCCTACGAGCAGTACTTC. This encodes CASSSVKTGTRLSSTSYEQYF.

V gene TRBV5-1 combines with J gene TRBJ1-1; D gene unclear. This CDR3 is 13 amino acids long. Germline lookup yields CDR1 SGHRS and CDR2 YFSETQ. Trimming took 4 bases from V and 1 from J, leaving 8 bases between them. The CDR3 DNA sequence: TGCGCCAGCAGCCGAGAGTCGAACACTGAAGCTTTCTTT. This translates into CASSRESNTEAFF.

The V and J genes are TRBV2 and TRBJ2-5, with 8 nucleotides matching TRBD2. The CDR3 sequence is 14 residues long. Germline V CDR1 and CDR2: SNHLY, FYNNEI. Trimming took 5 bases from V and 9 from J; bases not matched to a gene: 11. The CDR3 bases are TGTGCCAGCAGTCCCACTAGCGGCGGCGGGGCCCAGTACTTC. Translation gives CASSPTSGGGAQYF.

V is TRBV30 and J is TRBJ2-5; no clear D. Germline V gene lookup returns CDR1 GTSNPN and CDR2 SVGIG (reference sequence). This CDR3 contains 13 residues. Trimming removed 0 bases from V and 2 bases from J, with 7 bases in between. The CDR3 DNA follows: TGTGCCTGGAGTGTCGCCGTTCAAGAGACCCAGTACTTC. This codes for CAWSVAVQETQYF.

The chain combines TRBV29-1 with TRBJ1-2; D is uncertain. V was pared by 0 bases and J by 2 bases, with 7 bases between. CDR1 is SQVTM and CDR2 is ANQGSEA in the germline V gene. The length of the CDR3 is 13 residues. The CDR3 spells CSVEDRSNYGYTF. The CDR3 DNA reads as TGCAGCGTTGAAGATCGCAGCAACTATGGCTACACCTTC.

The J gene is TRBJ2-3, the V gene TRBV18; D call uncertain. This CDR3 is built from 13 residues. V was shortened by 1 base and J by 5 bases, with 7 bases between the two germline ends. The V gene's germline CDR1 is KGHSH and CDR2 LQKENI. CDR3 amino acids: CASSPQKIDTQYF. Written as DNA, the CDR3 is TGTGCCAGCTCACCACAGAAGATAGATACGCAGTATTTT.

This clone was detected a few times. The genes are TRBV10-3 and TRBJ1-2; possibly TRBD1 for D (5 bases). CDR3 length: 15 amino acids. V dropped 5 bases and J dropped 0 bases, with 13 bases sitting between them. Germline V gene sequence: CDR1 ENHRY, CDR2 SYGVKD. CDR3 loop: CAISPDSQANYGYTF. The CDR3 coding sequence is TGTGCCATCAGTCCTGACAGCCAAGCTAACTATGGCTACACCTTC.

CDR3 protein: CASSQHRNTIYF. The DNA of the CDR3 is TGTGCCAGCAGCCAACATCGAAACACCATATATTTT. The V gene is TRBV16, the J gene TRBJ1-3, with D uncertain. This CDR3 comprises 12 residues. Trimming stripped 2 bases from V and 5 bases from J, with 4 bases between. The germline gives CDR1 KGHSY, CDR2 FQNENV.

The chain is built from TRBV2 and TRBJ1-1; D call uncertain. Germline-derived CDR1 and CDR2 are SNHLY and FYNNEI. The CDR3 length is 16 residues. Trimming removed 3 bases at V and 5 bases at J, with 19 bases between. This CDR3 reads CASSETPGELYTEAFF. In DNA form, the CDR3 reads TGTGCCAGCAGTGAGACCCCAGGAGAGCTGTATACTGAAGCTTTCTTT.